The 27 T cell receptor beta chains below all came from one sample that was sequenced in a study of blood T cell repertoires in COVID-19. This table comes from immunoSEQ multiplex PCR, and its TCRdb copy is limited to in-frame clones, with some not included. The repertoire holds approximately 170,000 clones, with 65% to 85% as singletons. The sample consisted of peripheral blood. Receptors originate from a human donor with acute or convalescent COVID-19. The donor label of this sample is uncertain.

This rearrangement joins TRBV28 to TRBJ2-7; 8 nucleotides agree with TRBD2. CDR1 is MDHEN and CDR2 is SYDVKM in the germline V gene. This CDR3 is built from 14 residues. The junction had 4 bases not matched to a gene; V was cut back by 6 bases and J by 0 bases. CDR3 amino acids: CASRAGTSSYEQYF. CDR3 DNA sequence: TGTGCCAGCAGGGCCGGGACTAGCTCCTACGAGCAGTACTTC.

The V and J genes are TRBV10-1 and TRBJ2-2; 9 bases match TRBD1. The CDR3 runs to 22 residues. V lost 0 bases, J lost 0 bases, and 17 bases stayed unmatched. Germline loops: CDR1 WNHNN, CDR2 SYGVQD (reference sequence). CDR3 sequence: CASSESRTPEGQGLANTGELFF. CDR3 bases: TGCGCCAGCAGTGAGTCCAGGACCCCCGAAGGACAGGGGCTTGCGAACACCGGGGAGCTGTTTTTT.

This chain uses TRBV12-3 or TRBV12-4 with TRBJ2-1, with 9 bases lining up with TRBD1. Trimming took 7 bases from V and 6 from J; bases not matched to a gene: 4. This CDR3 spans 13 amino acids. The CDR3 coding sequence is TGTGCCAGCACCCCGGACAGGGGCAATGAGCAGTTCTTC. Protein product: CASTPDRGNEQFF.

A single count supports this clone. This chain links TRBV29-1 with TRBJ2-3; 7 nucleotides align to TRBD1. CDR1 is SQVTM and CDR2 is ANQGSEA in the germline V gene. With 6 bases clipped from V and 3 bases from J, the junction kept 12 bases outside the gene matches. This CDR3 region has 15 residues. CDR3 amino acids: CSVKGQDGGTDTQYF. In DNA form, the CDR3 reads TGCAGCGTGAAAGGACAGGACGGAGGAACAGATACGCAGTATTTT.

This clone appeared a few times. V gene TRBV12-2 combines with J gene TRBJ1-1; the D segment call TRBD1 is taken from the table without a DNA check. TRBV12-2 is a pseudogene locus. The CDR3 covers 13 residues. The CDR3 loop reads CASPTTRGTEAFF. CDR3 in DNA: TGTGCAAGTCCCACGACCAGGGGCACTGAAGCTTTCTTT.

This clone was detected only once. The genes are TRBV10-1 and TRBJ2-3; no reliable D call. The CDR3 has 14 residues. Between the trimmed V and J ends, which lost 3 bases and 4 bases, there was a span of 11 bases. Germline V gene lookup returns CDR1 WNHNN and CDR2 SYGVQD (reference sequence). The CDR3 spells CASSEVLVADTQYF. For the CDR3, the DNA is TGCGCCAGCAGTGAAGTATTGGTAGCAGATACGCAGTATTTT.

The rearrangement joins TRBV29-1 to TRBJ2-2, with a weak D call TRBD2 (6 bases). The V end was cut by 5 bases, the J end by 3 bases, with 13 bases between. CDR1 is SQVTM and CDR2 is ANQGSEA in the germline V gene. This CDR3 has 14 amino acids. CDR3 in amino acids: CSVQGGGYTGELFF. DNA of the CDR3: TGCAGCGTTCAGGGAGGAGGGTACACCGGGGAGCTGTTTTTT.

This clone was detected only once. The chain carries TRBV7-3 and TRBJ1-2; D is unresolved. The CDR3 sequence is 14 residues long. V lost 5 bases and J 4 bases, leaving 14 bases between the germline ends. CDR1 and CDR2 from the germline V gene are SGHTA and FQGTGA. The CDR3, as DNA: TGTGCCAGCAGCCCTACGCACGGTACCTATGGCTACACCTTC. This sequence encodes CASSPTHGTYGYTF.

The CDR3 sequence is CASSYSGQREQYF. The CDR3, as DNA: TGTGCCAGCAGTTACTCAGGGCAGCGGGAGCAGTACTTC. The chain recombines TRBV6-5 with TRBJ2-7; D perhaps matches TRBD2 (5 bases). Trimming took off 0 bases at V and 7 bases at J, with 10 bases between the two ends. The CDR3 extends over 13 amino acids. Germline V lookup: CDR1 MNHEY, CDR2 SVGAGI.

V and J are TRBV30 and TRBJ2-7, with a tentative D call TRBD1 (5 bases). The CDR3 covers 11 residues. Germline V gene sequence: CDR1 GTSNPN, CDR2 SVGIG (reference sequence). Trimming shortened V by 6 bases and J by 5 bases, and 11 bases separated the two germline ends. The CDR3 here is CACKQAHEQYF. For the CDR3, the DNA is TGTGCCTGCAAACAGGCGCACGAGCAGTACTTC. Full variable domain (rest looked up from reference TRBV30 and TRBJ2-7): SQTIHQWPATLVQPVGSPLSLECTVEGTSNPNLYWYRQAAGRGLQLLFYSVGIGQISSEVPQNLSASRPQDRQFILSSKKLLLSDSGFYLCACKQAHEQYFGPGTRLTVT.

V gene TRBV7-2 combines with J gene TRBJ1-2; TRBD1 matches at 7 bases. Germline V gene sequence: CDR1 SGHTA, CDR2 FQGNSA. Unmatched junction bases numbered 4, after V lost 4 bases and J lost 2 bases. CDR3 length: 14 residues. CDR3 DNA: TGTGCCAGCAGCTCTGACAGGGCGAACTATGGCTACACCTTC. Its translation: CASSSDRANYGYTF. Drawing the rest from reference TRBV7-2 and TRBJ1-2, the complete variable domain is GAGVSQSPSNKVTEKGKDVELRCDPISGHTALYWYRQSLGQGLEFLIYFQGNSAPDKSGLPSDRFSAERTGGSVSTLTIQRTQQEDSAVYLCASSSDRANYGYTFGSGTRLTVV.

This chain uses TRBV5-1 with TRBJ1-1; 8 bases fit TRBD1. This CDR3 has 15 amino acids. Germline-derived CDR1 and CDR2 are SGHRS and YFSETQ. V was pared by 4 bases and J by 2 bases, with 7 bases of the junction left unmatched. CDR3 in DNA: TGCGCCAGCAGCCTTCGGACAGGGAGAAACACTGAAGCTTTCTTT. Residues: CASSLRTGRNTEAFF.

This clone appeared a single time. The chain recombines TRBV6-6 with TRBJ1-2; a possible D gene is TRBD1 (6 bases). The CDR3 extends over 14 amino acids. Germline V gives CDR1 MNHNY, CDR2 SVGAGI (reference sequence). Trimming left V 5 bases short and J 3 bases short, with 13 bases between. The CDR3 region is CASSRPGGDYGYTF. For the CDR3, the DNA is TGTGCCAGCAGTCGTCCGGGGGGCGACTATGGCTACACCTTC.

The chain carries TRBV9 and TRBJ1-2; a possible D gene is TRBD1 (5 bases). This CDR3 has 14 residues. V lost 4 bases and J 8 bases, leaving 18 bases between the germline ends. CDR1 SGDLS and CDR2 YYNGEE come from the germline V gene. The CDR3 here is CASSPPGGVVGYTF. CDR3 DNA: TGTGCCAGCAGCCCCCCGGGAGGGGTTGTCGGCTACACCTTC.

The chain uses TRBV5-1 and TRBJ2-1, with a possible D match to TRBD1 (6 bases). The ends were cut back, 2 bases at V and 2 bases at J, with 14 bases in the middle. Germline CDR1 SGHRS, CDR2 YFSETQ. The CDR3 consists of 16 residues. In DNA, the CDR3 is TGCGCCAGCAGCTTAAATACAGGGCCGCCCTACAATGAGCAGTTCTTC. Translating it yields CASSLNTGPPYNEQFF. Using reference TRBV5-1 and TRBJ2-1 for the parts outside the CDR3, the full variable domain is KAGVTQTPRYLIKTRGQQVTLSCSPISGHRSVSWYQQTPGQGLQFLFEYFSETQRNKGNFPGRFSGRQFSNSRSEMNVSTLELGDSALYLCASSLNTGPPYNEQFFGPGTRLTVL.

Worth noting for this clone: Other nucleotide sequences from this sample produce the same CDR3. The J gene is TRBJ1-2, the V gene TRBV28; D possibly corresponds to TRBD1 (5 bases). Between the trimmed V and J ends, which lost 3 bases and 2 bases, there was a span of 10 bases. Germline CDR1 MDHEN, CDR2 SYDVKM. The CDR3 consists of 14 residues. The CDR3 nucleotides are TGTGCCAGCAGTTTCCCGGGGGAAAACTATGGCTACACCTTC. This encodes CASSFPGENYGYTF.

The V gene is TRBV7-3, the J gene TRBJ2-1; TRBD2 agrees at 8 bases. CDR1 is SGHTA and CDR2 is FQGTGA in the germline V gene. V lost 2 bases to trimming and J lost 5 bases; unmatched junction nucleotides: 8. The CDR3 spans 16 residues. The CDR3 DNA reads TGTGCCAGCAGCTTACTCCAGCGGGAGTCTCACAATGAGCAGTTCTTC. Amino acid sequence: CASSLLQRESHNEQFF. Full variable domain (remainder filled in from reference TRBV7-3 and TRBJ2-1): GAGVSQTPSNKVTEKGKYVELRCDPISGHTALYWYRQSLGQGPEFLIYFQGTGAADDSGLPNDRFFAVRPEGSVSTLKIQRTERGDSAVYLCASSLLQRESHNEQFFGPGTRLTVL.

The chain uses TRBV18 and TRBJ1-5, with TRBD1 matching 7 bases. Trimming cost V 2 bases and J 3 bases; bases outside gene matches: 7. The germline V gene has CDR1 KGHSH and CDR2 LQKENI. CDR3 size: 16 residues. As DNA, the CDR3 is TGTGCCAGCTCACCATACAGGGGCAGGAACAATCAGCCCCAGCATTTT. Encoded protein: CASSPYRGRNNQPQHF.

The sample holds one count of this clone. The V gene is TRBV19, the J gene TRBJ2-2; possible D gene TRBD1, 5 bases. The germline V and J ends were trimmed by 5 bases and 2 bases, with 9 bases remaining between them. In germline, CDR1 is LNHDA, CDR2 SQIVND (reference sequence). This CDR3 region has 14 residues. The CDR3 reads CASSSGPNTGELFF. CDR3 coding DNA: TGTGCCAGTAGTTCAGGGCCTAACACCGGGGAGCTGTTTTTT.

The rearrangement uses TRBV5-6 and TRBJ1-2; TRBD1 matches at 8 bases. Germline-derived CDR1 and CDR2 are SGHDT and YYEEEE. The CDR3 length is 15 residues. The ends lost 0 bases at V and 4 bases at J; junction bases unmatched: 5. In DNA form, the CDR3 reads TGTGCCAGCAGCTTGGCGGACAGGGAAAGCTATGGCTACACCTTC. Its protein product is CASSLADRESYGYTF.

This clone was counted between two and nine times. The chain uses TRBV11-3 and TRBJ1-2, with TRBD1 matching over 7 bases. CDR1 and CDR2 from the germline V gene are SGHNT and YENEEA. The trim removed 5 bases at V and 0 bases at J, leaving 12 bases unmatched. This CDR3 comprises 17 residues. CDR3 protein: CASSPGQLDQANYGYTF. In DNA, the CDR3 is TGTGCCAGCAGCCCGGGACAGTTAGATCAAGCTAACTATGGCTACACCTTC.

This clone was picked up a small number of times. The CDR3 DNA is TGCGCCAGCAGGGGATTATCCGGGACAGGCAGCACAGATACGCAGTATTTT. Protein product: CASRGLSGTGSTDTQYF. The chain carries TRBV10-2 and TRBJ2-3; 8 bases agree with TRBD1. Germline-derived CDR1 and CDR2 are WSHSY and SAAADI. The CDR3 covers 17 residues. Unmatched junction bases numbered 11, after V lost 6 bases and J lost 0 bases.

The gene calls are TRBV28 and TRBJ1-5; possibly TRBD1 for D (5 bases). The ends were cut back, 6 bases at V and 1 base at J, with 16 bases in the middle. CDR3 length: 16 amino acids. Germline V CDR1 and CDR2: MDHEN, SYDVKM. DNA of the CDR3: TGTGCCAGCAGGTCCAGGGAAGCACGGAGCAATCAGCCCCAGCATTTT. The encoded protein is CASRSREARSNQPQHF.

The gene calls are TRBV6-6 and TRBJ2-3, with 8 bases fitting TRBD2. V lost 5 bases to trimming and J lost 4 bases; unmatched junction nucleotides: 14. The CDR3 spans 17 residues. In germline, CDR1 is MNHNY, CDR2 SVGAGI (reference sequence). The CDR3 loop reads CASSPGAGRGGADTQYF. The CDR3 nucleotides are TGTGCCAGCAGTCCCGGGGCAGGACGGGGGGGCGCAGATACGCAGTATTTT.

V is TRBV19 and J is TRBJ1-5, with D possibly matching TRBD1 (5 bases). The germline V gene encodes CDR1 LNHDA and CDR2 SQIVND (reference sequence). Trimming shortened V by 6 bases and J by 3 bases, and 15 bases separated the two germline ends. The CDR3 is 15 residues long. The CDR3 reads CASSLPGLDNQPQHF. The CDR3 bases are TGTGCCAGTAGCTTACCGGGACTGGACAATCAGCCCCAGCATTTT. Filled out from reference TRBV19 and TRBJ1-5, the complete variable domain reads DGGITQSPKYLFRKEGQNVTLSCEQNLNHDAMYWYRQDPGQGLRLIYYSQIVNDFQKGDIAEGYSVSREKKESFPLTVTSAQKNPTAFYLCASSLPGLDNQPQHFGDGTRLSIL.

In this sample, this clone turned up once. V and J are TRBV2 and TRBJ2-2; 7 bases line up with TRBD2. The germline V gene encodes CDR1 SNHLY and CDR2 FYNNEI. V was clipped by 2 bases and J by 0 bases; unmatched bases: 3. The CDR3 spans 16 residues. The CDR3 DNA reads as TGTGCCAGCAGTGAAATAAGCGGGGCGAACACCGGGGAGCTGTTTTTT. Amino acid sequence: CASSEISGANTGELFF.

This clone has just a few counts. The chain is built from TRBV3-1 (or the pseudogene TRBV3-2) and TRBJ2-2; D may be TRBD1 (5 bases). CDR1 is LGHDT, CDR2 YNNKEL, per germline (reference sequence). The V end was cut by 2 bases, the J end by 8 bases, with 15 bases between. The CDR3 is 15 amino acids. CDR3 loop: CASSQPRTKPGELFF. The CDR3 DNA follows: TGTGCCAGCAGCCAACCTAGGACAAAACCTGGGGAGCTGTTTTTT.